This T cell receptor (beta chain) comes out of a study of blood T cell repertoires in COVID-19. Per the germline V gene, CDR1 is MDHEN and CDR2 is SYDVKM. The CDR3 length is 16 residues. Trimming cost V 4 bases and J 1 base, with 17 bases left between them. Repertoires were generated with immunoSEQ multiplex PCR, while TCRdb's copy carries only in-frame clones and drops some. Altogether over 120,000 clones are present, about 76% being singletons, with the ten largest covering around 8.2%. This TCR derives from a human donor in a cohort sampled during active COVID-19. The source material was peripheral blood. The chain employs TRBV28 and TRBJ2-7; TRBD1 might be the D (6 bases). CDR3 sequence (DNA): TGTGCCAGCAGTTCACCGACCGGGACACCTTCCTACGAGCAGTACTTC. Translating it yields CASSSPTGTPSYEQYF. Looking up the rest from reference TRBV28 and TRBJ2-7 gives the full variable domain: DVKVTQSSRYLVKRTGEKVFLECVQDMDHENMFWYRQDPGLGLRLIYFSYDVKMKEKGDIPEGYSVSREKKERFSLILESASTNQTSMYLCASSSPTGTPSYEQYFGPGTRLTVT.